This entry features one TCR beta chain sequence. Its target is not known. The PCR used 60 Vbeta and 13 Jbeta primers. The table came from immunoSEQ multiplex PCR; TCRdb's copy has only in-frame clones and leaves some out. The listing contains roughly 120,000 clones. V was shortened by 4 bases and J by 4 bases, with 11 bases between the two germline ends. Germline CDR1 is MNHEY and CDR2 is SVGAGI. This CDR3 has 14 residues. This sample stems from a study of cytomegalovirus exposure and HLA in healthy donors. General study results and limits: Most TCR sequences showed up rarely, but some public TCRs showed up in many donors. Across all donors, roughly uniform sequencing depth was an assumption of the presence/absence analyses. TCR beta sequences reportedly predicted most subjects' HLA-A and HLA-B alleles accurately.

This receptor was identified in a man aged 25 to 40 in good health and CMV-seronegative. The sequenced sample consisted of PBMCs. This sequence joins TRBV6-5 and TRBJ2-1; TRBD2 is a possible D gene (6 bases). CDR3: CASSLPGLYNEQFF. In DNA form, the CDR3 reads TGTGCCAGCAGTTTACCGGGACTTTACAATGAGCAGTTCTTC.